This T cell receptor (beta chain) came from a study of blood T cell repertoires in COVID-19. Study details: Samples taken during acute and convalescent COVID-19 were collected in the United States, Italy and Spain. Sample material is recorded as cDNA or gDNA derived from T cells, B-cell-depleted T cells, or PBMCs.

Study processing details: Reference gene primers were amplified, and this amplification served to estimate nucleated cell counts. Profiling relied on immunoSEQ multiplex PCR, and the TCRdb table lists in-frame clones only, not all of them. D and trimming come from the DNA, and the V and J calls and clone size come from that table. In the table there are a few hundred thousand clones, 85% of which are singletons. The sample taken for sequencing was peripheral blood. The clonotype was recovered from a woman under 30 with acute or convalescent COVID-19.

CDR3 loop: CASILDRGIGTIYF. CDR3 DNA sequence: TGTGCCAGCATATTGGACAGGGGTATAGGCACCATATATTTT. The chain carries TRBV6-5 and TRBJ1-3, with TRBD1 matching over 9 bases. This CDR3 comprises 14 residues. V shed 7 bases and J 9 bases; nucleotides not matched to a gene: 10. Germline CDR1 is MNHEY and CDR2 is SVGAGI.